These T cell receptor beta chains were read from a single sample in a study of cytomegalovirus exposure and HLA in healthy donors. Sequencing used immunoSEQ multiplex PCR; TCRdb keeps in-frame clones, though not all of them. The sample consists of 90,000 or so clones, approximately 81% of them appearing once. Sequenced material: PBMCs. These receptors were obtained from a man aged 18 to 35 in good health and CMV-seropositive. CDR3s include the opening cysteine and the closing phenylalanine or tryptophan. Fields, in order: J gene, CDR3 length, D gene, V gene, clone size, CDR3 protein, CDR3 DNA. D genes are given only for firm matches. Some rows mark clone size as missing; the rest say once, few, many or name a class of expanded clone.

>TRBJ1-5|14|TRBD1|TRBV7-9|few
CASSQQGGNQPQHF
TGTGCCAGCAGCCAACAGGGGGGCAATCAGCCCCAGCATTTT
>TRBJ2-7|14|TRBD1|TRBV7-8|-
CASIPDRGSYEQYF
TGTGCCAGCATCCCCGACAGGGGCTCCTACGAGCAGTACTTC
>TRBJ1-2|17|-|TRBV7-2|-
CASSRTREDSRAGGYTF
TGTGCCAGCAGCCGAACCCGGGAAGACTCACGGGCTGGGGGCTACACCTTC
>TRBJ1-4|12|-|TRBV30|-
CAWSVQGEKLFF
TGTGCCTGGAGTGTACAGGGTGAAAAACTGTTTTTT
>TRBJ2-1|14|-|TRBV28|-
CASSSMPEINEQFF
TGTGCCAGCAGTTCGATGCCCGAGATCAATGAGCAGTTCTTC
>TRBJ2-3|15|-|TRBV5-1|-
CASSLGRGLGDTQYF
TGCGCCAGCAGCTTAGGAAGGGGACTTGGCGATACGCAGTATTTT
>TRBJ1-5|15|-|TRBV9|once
CASSLGGGPLQPQHF
TGTGCCAGCAGCCTAGGGGGGGGGCCCCTTCAGCCCCAGCATTTT
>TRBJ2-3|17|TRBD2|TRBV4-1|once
CASSTTSGRAGADTQYF
TGCGCCAGCAGCACGACTAGCGGGAGGGCCGGAGCAGATACGCAGTATTTT
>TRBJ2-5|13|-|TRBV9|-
CASSVDQRETQYF
TGTGCCAGCAGCGTAGACCAGCGGGAGACCCAGTACTTC
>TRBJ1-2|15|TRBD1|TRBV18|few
CASSPNRGYNYGYTF
TGTGCCAGCTCACCAAACAGGGGGTATAACTATGGCTACACCTTC
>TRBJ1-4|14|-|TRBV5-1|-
CASSPGLQGEKLFF
TGCGCCAGCAGCCCAGGTCTACAAGGTGAAAAACTGTTTTTT
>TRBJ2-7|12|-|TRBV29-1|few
CSVGVTGYEQYF
TGCAGCGTTGGGGTGACAGGCTACGAGCAGTACTTC
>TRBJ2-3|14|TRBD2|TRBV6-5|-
CASSYRGLAYPQYF
TGTGCCAGCAGTTATAGGGGACTAGCATACCCGCAGTATTTT
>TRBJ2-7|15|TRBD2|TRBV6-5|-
CASSSGTSGTYEQYF
TGTGCCAGCAGTTCCGGGACTAGCGGGACCTACGAGCAGTACTTC
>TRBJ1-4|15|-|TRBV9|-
CASSATGTPNEKLFF
TGTGCCAGCAGCGCCACCGGGACACCCAATGAAAAACTGTTTTTT
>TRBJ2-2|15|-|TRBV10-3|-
CAISAGYGNTGELFF
TGTGCCATCAGTGCAGGGTACGGAAACACCGGGGAGCTGTTTTTT
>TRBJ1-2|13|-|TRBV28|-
CASRTGEYYGYTF
TGTGCCAGCAGGACAGGAGAGTACTATGGCTACACCTTC
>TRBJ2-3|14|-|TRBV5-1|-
CASGPGTSTDTQYF
TGCGCCAGCGGACCCGGGACAAGCACAGATACGCAGTATTTT
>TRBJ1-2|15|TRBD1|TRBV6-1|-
CASSVTGGINYGYTF
TGTGCCAGCAGTGTTACAGGGGGTATTAACTATGGCTACACCTTC
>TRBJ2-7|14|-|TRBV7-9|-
CASSSSQKSYEQYF
TGTGCCAGCAGCTCCTCCCAGAAATCCTACGAGCAGTACTTC
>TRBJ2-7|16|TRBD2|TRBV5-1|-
CASSTIAGDRSYEQYF
TGCGCCAGCAGCACGATAGCGGGAGATCGGTCCTACGAGCAGTACTTC
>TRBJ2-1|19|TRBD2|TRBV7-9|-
CASSLASGRRTSAYNEQFF
TGTGCCAGCAGCTTAGCGAGTGGTAGAAGGACTAGCGCCTACAATGAGCAGTTCTTC
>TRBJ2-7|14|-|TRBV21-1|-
CASSLSGRGGEQYF
TGTGCCAGCAGTCTCAGCGGGAGAGGAGGCGAGCAGTACTTC
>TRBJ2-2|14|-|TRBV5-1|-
CASYEFRDTGELFF
TGCGCCAGCTACGAATTCAGGGACACCGGGGAGCTGTTTTTT
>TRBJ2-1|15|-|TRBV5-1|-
CASSLAIGVRAEQFF
TGCGCCAGCAGCTTGGCGATTGGGGTCAGGGCCGAGCAGTTCTTC
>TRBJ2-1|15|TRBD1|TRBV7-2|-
CASSRDRTSYNEQFF
TGTGCCAGCAGCCGGGACAGGACCTCCTACAATGAGCAGTTCTTC
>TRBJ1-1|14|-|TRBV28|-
CASSRGQLNTEAFF
TGTGCCAGCAGCCGCGGACAGCTGAACACTGAAGCTTTCTTT
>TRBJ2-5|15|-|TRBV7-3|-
CASSQTGGAGETQYF
TGTGCCAGCAGTCAAACAGGGGGGGCTGGAGAGACCCAGTACTTC
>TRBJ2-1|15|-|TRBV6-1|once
CASSVSTGTYNEQFF
TGTGCCAGCAGTGTCTCAACGGGAACTTACAATGAGCAGTTCTTC
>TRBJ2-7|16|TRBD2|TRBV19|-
CASSIDQVAGVGEQYF
TGTGCCAGTAGTATAGATCAAGTTGCGGGAGTTGGCGAGCAGTACTTC
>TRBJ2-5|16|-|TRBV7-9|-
CASSYPNRDGRETQYF
TGTGCCAGCAGCTACCCTAATCGGGATGGGCGGGAGACCCAGTACTTC
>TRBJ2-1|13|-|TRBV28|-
CASNSDSYNEQFF
TGTGCCAGCAACTCGGACAGCTACAATGAGCAGTTCTTC
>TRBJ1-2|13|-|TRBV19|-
CASSIFQNYGYTF
TGTGCCAGTAGTATCTTTCAGAACTATGGCTACACCTTC
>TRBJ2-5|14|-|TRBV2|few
CASSRRDSGETQYF
TGTGCCAGCAGCCGCAGGGATTCAGGAGAGACCCAGTACTTC
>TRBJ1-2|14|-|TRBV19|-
CASSPVVINYGYTF
TGTGCCAGTAGTCCCGTAGTCATCAACTATGGCTACACCTTC
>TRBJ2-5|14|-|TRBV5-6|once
CASSLAGMQETQYF
TGTGCCAGCAGCTTGGCGGGAATGCAAGAGACCCAGTACTTC
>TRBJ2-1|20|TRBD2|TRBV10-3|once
CAISDVGLAGGRTSYNEQFF
TGTGCCATCAGTGATGTGGGACTAGCGGGAGGGAGGACCTCCTACAATGAGCAGTTCTTC
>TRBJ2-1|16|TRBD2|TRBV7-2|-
CASSSLAGGLQSKQFF
TGTGCCAGCAGCTCACTAGCGGGCGGATTACAATCGAAGCAGTTCTTC
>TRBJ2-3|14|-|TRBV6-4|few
CASSPEASTDTQYF
TGTGCCAGCAGCCCAGAAGCGAGCACAGATACGCAGTATTTT
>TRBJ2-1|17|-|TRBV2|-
CASRFFGGFSSYNEQFF
TGTGCCAGCAGATTCTTCGGCGGGTTCAGCTCCTACAATGAGCAGTTCTTC
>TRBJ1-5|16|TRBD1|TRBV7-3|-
CASSLGQARGNQPQHF
TGTGCCAGCAGTCTGGGACAGGCAAGGGGCAATCAGCCCCAGCATTTT
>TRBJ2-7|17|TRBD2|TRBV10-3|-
CAISEAGLAVSSYEQYF
TGTGCCATCAGTGAGGCGGGACTAGCGGTTAGCTCCTACGAGCAGTACTTC
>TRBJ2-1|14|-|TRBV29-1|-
CSVELLQGTNEQFF
TGCAGCGTTGAATTGTTGCAGGGGACGAATGAGCAGTTCTTC
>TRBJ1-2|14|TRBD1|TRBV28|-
CASSLGQGNYGYTF
TGTGCCAGCAGTTTAGGACAGGGAAACTATGGCTACACCTTC
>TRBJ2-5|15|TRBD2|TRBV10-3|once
CAISESSGRRETQYF
TGTGCCATCAGTGAGTCGAGCGGGAGGAGGGAGACCCAGTACTTC
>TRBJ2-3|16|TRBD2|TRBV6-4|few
CASSDSAAGGSDTQYF
TGTGCCAGCAGTGACTCGGCTGCGGGAGGATCAGATACGCAGTATTTT
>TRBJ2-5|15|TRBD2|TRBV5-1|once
CASSPVGREDETQYF
TGCGCCAGCAGCCCGGTAGGGCGGGAGGATGAGACCCAGTACTTC
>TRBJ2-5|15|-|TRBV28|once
CASSSRQNHQETQYF
TGTGCCAGCAGTTCCCGACAGAATCACCAAGAGACCCAGTACTTC
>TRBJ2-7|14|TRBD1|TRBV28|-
CASSPIGGTGEQYF
TGTGCCAGCAGCCCGATAGGGGGCACGGGGGAGCAGTACTTC
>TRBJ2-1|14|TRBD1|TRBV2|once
CASRDRGILDEQFF
TGTGCCAGCAGGGACAGGGGCATTCTTGATGAGCAGTTCTTC
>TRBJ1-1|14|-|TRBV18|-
CASSPADWGHEAFF
TGTGCCAGCTCACCGGCTGATTGGGGGCACGAAGCTTTCTTT
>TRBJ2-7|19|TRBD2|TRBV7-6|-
CASSLEPPRGGSNSYEQYF
TGTGCCAGCAGCTTAGAACCCCCTCGGGGCGGGAGCAACTCCTACGAGCAGTACTTC
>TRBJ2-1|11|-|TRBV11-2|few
CASSLDQRQFF
TGTGCCAGCAGCTTAGACCAGCGCCAGTTCTTC
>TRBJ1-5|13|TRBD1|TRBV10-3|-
CAISLDRSQPQHF
TGTGCCATCAGTTTGGACAGGTCGCAGCCCCAGCATTTT
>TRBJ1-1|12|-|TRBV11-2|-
CASSFTESEAFF
TGTGCCAGCAGCTTTACAGAGTCTGAAGCTTTCTTT
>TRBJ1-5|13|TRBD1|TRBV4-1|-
CASSRGLEQPQHF
TGCGCCAGCAGTAGGGGGCTGGAGCAGCCCCAGCATTTT
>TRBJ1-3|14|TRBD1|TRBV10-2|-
CASSGTGAGNTIYF
TGCGCCAGCAGTGGGACAGGGGCTGGAAACACCATATATTTT
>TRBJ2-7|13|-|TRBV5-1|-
CASSPSVRYEQYF
TGCGCCAGCAGCCCCTCGGTCAGGTACGAGCAGTACTTC
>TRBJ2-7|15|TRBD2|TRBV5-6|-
CASSLSGFSSYEQYF
TGTGCCAGCAGCCTTAGCGGGTTCAGCTCCTACGAGCAGTACTTC